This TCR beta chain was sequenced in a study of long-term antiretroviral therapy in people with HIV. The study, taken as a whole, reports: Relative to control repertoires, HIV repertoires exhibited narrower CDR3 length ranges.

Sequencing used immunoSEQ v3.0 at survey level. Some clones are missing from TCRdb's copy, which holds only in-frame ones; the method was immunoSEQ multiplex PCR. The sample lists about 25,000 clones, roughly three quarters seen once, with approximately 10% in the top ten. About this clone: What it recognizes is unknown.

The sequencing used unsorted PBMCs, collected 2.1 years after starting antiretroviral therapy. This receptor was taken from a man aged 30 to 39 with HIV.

CDR3 bases: TGTGCCAGCAGGCTGTCAGCCGGGGGGCTAGCGGGAGAGACCCAGTACTTC. Protein sequence: CASRLSAGGLAGETQYF. The chain joins TRBV27 to TRBJ2-5, with 8 bases lining up with TRBD2. Germline CDR1 and CDR2: MNHEY and SMNVEV (reference sequence). V trimming: 6 bases; J trimming: 4 bases; junction bases outside the gene matches: 16. The CDR3 spans 17 residues.